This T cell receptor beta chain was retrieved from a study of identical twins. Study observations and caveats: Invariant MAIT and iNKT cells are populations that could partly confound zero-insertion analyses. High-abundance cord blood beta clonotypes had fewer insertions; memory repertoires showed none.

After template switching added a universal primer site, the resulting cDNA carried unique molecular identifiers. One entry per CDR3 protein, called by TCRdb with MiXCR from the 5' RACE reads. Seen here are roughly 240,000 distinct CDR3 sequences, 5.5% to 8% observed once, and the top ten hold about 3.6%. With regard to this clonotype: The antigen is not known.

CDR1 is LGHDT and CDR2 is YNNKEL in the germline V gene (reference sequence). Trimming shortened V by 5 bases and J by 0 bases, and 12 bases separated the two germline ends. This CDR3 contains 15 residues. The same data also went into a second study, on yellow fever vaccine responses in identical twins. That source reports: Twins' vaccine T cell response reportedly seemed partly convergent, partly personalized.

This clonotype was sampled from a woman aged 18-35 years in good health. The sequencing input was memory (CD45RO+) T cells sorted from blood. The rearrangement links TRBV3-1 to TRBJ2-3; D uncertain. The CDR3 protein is CASSADRASTDTQYF. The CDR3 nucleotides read TGTGCCAGCAGCGCTGATCGGGCTAGCACAGATACGCAGTATTTT.